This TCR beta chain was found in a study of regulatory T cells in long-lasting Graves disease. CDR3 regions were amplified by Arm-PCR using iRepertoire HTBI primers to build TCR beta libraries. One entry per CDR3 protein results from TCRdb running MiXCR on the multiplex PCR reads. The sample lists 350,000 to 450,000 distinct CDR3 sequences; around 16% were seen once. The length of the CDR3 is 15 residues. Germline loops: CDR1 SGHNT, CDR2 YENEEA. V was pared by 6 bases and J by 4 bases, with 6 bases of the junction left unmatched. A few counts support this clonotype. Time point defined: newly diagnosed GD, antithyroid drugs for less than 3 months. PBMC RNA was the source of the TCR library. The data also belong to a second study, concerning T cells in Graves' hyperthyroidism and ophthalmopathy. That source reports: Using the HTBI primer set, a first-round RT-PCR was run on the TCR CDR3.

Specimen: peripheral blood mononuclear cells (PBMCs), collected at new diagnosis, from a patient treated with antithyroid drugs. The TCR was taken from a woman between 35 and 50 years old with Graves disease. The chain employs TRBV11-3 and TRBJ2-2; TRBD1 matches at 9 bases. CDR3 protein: CASSQQGAFTGELFF. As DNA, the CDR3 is TGTGCCAGCAGTCAACAGGGGGCGTTCACCGGGGAGCTGTTTTTT.